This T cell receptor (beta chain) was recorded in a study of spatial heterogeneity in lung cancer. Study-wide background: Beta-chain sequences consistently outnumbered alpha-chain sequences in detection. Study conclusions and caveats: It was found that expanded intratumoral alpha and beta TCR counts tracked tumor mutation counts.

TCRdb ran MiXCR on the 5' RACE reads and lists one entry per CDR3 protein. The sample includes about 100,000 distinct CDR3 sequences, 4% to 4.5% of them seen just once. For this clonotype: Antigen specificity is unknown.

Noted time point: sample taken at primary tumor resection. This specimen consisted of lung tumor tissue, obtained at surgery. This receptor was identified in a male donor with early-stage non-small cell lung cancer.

The CDR3 is CASLPDSTGELFF. The CDR3 region has the DNA TGTGCCAGTCTCCCGGACAGCACCGGGGAGCTGTTTTTT. The rearrangement uses TRBV6-5 and TRBJ2-2; D is possibly TRBD1 (6 bases). Trimming stripped 9 bases from V and 4 bases from J, with 12 bases between. This CDR3 spans 13 amino acids. Per the germline V gene, CDR1 is MNHEY and CDR2 is SVGAGI.